This TCR beta chain derives from a study of CXCR3-negative and CXCR3-positive naive CD8 T cells. Study findings and constraints: TRB CDR3 hydrophobicity was greater in CXCR3-positive naive cells than in CXCR3-negative naive cells. Within a donor, both naive subsets shared TRBV-TRBJ usage, unlike memory cells.

Germline V CDR1 and CDR2: LGHNA, YSLEER. The CDR3 has 14 amino acids. On this clonotype itself: Its antigen is unknown.

Naivety in CD8+ T cells corresponded to a CD45RO-CCR7+CD27+CD95- phenotype. The method, 5' RACE with UMI labels, was used to prepare the TRB cDNA libraries. TCRdb re-called the 5' RACE reads; every CDR3 protein appears as one record, without DNA. The table lists 130,000 or so distinct CDR3 sequences. This TCR derives from a human donor in good health. Some clones in this sample may be carry-over from other donors' samples. This chain uses TRBV4-3 with TRBJ1-5. The sample consisted of naive CXCR3+ CD8+ T cells from blood. Noted subset: CD45RO-CCR7+CD27+CD95- naive CD8+ T cells expressing CXCR3 (TNR3+). CDR3 loop: CASSLGLNMQPQHF.